Below, 16 T cell receptor beta chains from the same sample are listed, as sequenced in a study of blood T cell repertoires in COVID-19. Some clones are missing from TCRdb's copy, which holds only in-frame ones; the method was immunoSEQ multiplex PCR. The repertoire holds 150,000 to 200,000 clones, around 80% seen once, with 10% to 15% in the top ten. The specimen was PBMCs or T cells enriched from blood (not recorded which). These receptors came from a man aged 45-65 years who had recovered from COVID-19.

This chain joins TRBV2 and TRBJ2-5; 14 positions agree with TRBD2. The CDR3 length is 17 residues. Germline trimming cut 5 bases from V and 4 bases from J; bases unmatched to any gene: 9. The germline CDR1 and CDR2 sequences are SNHLY and FYNNEI. The CDR3 DNA is TGTGCCAGCAGTCCTGGACTAGCGGGGGGCCGGGGAGAGACCCAGTACTTC. Its translation is CASSPGLAGGRGETQYF.

The V gene is TRBV18, the J gene TRBJ2-3, with TRBD1 matching 8 bases. This CDR3 region has 18 residues. Germline values: CDR1 KGHSH, CDR2 LQKENI. The junction had 19 bases not matched to a gene; V was cut back by 3 bases and J by 8 bases. CDR3 nucleotide sequence: TGTGCCAGCTCACCGCGGAACCACGGGACAGGCCGAAAGGGTACGCAGTATTTT. Its translation is CASSPRNHGTGRKGTQYF.

The chain combines TRBV10-1 with TRBJ2-2, with a possible D match to TRBD1 (5 bases). Germline V CDR1 and CDR2: WNHNN, SYGVQD (reference sequence). The CDR3 length is 14 residues. V was cut by 6 bases and J by 7 bases, with 15 bases left in between. Written as DNA, the CDR3 is TGCGCCAGCAGGAAGGACATCAGGGACGGGGAGCTGTTTTTT. This sequence encodes CASRKDIRDGELFF.

The chain joins TRBV18 to TRBJ2-3, with 12 bases that match TRBD2. CDR1 and CDR2 (germline): KGHSH, LQKENI. The CDR3 sequence is 15 residues long. The J segment lost 4 bases and the V segment lost 5 bases, leaving 4 bases of the junction unmatched. The CDR3 here is CASSKTSGGPDTQYF. CDR3 in DNA: TGTGCCAGCTCAAAGACTAGCGGGGGCCCAGATACGCAGTATTTT.

The rearrangement joins TRBV6-1 to TRBJ2-7; 7 bases agree with TRBD1. Germline trimming cut 4 bases from V and 0 bases from J; bases unmatched to any gene: 15. The CDR3 length is 18 residues. Germline CDR1 and CDR2: MNHNS and SASEGT. CDR3 coding DNA: TGTGCCAGCAGTGTCTCAGAAGGGAGACAGGGCTTCTCCTACGAGCAGTACTTC. Translating it yields CASSVSEGRQGFSYEQYF.

CDR3 sequence: CASSYAASIQGAVEQYF. The CDR3, as DNA: TGCGCCAGCAGCTACGCCGCCAGTATACAGGGAGCGGTGGAGCAGTACTTC. This chain links TRBV5-1 with TRBJ2-7; TRBD1 is a possible D gene (6 bases). The germline V gene has CDR1 SGHRS and CDR2 YFSETQ. Trimming stripped 3 bases from V and 7 bases from J, with 26 bases between. The CDR3 runs to 17 residues.

The chain combines TRBV5-1 with TRBJ1-6, with unresolved D. Germline V CDR1 and CDR2: SGHRS, YFSETQ. The ends were cut back, 2 bases at V and 7 bases at J, with 10 bases in the middle. This CDR3 spans 14 amino acids. This CDR3 is CASSFPQSNSPLHF. As DNA, the CDR3 is TGCGCCAGCAGCTTTCCTCAGTCGAATTCACCCCTCCACTTT.

This clone appeared a single time. This sequence joins TRBV30 and TRBJ1-4; D remains unclear. The CDR3 runs 14 residues. The V end lost 7 bases, the J end lost 4 bases, and 16 bases lay between the germline ends. Germline values: CDR1 GTSNPN, CDR2 SVGIG (reference sequence). The CDR3 protein is CASTPGIHNEKLFF. The CDR3 nucleotides read TGTGCCTCCACACCCGGGATACATAATGAAAAACTGTTTTTT.

This chain links TRBV5-4 with TRBJ1-1; the match to TRBD1 covers 8 bases. Germline CDR1 reads SGHNT; CDR2 reads YYREEE (reference sequence). V lost 4 bases to trimming and J lost 5 bases; unmatched junction nucleotides: 7. The CDR3 covers 14 residues. CDR3 in amino acids: CASSARQGRTEAFF. In DNA, the CDR3 is TGTGCCAGCAGCGCCCGACAGGGGAGGACTGAAGCTTTCTTT.

The J gene is TRBJ1-6, the V gene TRBV28, with 8 positions matching TRBD1. Germline V gene data show CDR1 as MDHEN and CDR2 as SYDVKM. This CDR3 has 13 residues. Trimming cost V 7 bases and J 9 bases; bases outside gene matches: 5. The CDR3 DNA reads as TGTGCCAGCATCGGACAGGGAGGTTCACCCCTCCACTTT. Protein sequence: CASIGQGGSPLHF.

This sequence joins TRBV19 and TRBJ2-4, with D possibly TRBD2 on 5 matching bases. This CDR3 has 16 residues. Trimming removed 8 bases from V and 1 base from J, with 18 bases in between. CDR1 and CDR2 from the germline V gene are LNHDA and SQIVND (reference sequence). CDR3 sequence: CASGSGENDAKNIQYF. Here the CDR3 DNA reads TGTGCCAGTGGGAGTGGGGAGAACGATGCCAAAAACATTCAGTACTTC. Variable domain in full (rest from reference TRBV19 and TRBJ2-4): DGGITQSPKYLFRKEGQNVTLSCEQNLNHDAMYWYRQDPGQGLRLIYYSQIVNDFQKGDIAEGYSVSREKKESFPLTVTSAQKNPTAFYLCASGSGENDAKNIQYFGAGTRLSVL.

The rearrangement links TRBV11-2 to TRBJ2-1; D unresolved. CDR1 is SGHAT and CDR2 is FQNNGV in the germline V gene. CDR3 length: 15 amino acids. Deletions cut 2 bases from V and 0 bases from J, with 8 bases between. DNA of the CDR3: TGTGCCAGCAGCTTAACGATCAGCTCCTACAATGAGCAGTTCTTC. Its protein product is CASSLTISSYNEQFF.

The chain combines TRBV6-5 with TRBJ1-5, with no clear D. Germline lookup yields CDR1 MNHEY and CDR2 SVGAGI. Trimming left V 6 bases short and J 2 bases short, with 14 bases between. CDR3 length: 15 amino acids. DNA for the CDR3: TGTGCCAGCAGGGCCGCGGTTCGGGGCAATCAGCCCCAGCATTTT. This gives the protein CASRAAVRGNQPQHF.

The V gene is TRBV2, the J gene TRBJ1-1; D might be TRBD1 (5 bases). Germline V lookup: CDR1 SNHLY, CDR2 FYNNEI. Trimming took off 2 bases at V and 11 bases at J, with 15 bases between the two ends. The CDR3 is 13 amino acids. Written as DNA, the CDR3 is TGTGCCAGCAGTGAAACGAATTCGGGGGAGGCTTTCTTT. Its protein is CASSETNSGEAFF.

V and J are TRBV5-1 and TRBJ1-2; no definite D call. From germline, CDR1 is SGHRS and CDR2 YFSETQ. Deletions cut 4 bases from V and 7 bases from J, with 20 bases between. This CDR3 spans 15 amino acids. The CDR3 spells CASSGEGKVGRGYTF. The CDR3 DNA sequence: TGCGCCAGCAGCGGTGAGGGTAAAGTGGGCCGTGGCTACACCTTC.

The chain carries TRBV4-2 and TRBJ1-1, with D perhaps matching TRBD1 (6 bases). V lost 0 bases and J lost 7, with 15 bases in between. Germline CDR1 and CDR2: LGHNA and YNFKEQ. CDR3 length equals 15 residues. The CDR3 loop is CASSQEGGAALEAFF. CDR3 in DNA: TGTGCCAGCAGCCAAGAAGGGGGGGCAGCCCTTGAAGCTTTCTTT.